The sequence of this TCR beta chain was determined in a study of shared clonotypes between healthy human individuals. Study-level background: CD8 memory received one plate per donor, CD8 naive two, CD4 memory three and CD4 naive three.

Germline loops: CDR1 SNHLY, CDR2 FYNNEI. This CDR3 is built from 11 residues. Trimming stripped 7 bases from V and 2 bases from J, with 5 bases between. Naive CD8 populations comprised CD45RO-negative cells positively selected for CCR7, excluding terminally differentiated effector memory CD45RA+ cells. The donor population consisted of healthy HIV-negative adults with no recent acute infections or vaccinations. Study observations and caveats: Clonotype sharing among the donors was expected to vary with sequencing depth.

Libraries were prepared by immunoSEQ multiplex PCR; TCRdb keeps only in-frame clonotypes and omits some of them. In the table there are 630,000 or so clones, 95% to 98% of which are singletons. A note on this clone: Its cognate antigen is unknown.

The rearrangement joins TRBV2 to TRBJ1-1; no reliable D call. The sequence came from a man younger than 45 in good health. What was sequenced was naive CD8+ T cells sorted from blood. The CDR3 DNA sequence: TGTGCCAGCAACACAAACACTGAAGCTTTCTTT. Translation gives CASNTNTEAFF.